These T cell receptor beta chains were read from a single sample in a study of shared clonotypes between healthy human individuals. This table comes from immunoSEQ multiplex PCR, and its TCRdb copy is limited to in-frame clones, with some not included. The top ten hold roughly 1.8% of the sample, which has 600,000 to 800,000 clones, 72% seen once. Sequencing input: memory CD4+ T cells sorted from blood. The receptors were gathered from a woman in her 30s in good health. Both conserved end residues are part of each CDR3. D genes are given only for firm matches. The size of a clone is reported for some rows only, either as once, few or many, or as a class for expanded clones.

abundance: .
d_gene: TRBD1
j_gene: TRBJ1-1
v_gene: TRBV7-9
CDR3nt: TGTGCCAGCAGCTTAGTGTTAGGACAGGTGGGGACCCACGATGAAGCTTTCTTT
CDR3aa: CASSLVLGQVGTHDEAFF

abundance: .
d_gene: .
j_gene: TRBJ2-3
v_gene: TRBV12-5
CDR3nt: TGTGCTAGTGGTTTGGGGGCAGACTTGGGAGATACGCAGTATTTT
CDR3aa: CASGLGADLGDTQYF

abundance: .
d_gene: .
j_gene: TRBJ1-2
v_gene: TRBV2
CDR3nt: TGTGCCAGCCGACAAACCGTCCTCTATGGCTACACCTTC
CDR3aa: CASRQTVLYGYTF

abundance: few
d_gene: .
j_gene: TRBJ2-7
v_gene: TRBV11-3
CDR3nt: TGTGCCAGCAGCTTCCAAGAGTCCTACGAGCAGTACTTC
CDR3aa: CASSFQESYEQYF

abundance: many
d_gene: TRBD1
j_gene: TRBJ1-3
v_gene: TRBV2
CDR3nt: TGTGCCAGCAGACCAGACAGGGGGCTTAGGAACACCATATATTTT
CDR3aa: CASRPDRGLRNTIYF

abundance: many
d_gene: .
j_gene: TRBJ2-7
v_gene: TRBV7-9
CDR3nt: TGTGCCAGCAGCCATGGAGAAGCGGAGCAGTACTTC
CDR3aa: CASSHGEAEQYF

abundance: .
d_gene: .
j_gene: TRBJ1-3
v_gene: TRBV9
CDR3nt: TGTGCCAGCTCGCAGTCGGGGGACTCTGGAAACACCATATATTTT
CDR3aa: CASSQSGDSGNTIYF

abundance: .
d_gene: .
j_gene: TRBJ2-5
v_gene: TRBV19
CDR3nt: TGTGCCAGCATGGGACCACAAGAGACCCAGTACTTC
CDR3aa: CASMGPQETQYF

abundance: .
d_gene: TRBD2
j_gene: TRBJ2-1
v_gene: TRBV19
CDR3nt: TGTGCCAGTAGTATCCCTAGCGGGACATACAATGAGCAGTTCTTC
CDR3aa: CASSIPSGTYNEQFF

abundance: once
d_gene: .
j_gene: TRBJ1-5
v_gene: TRBV6-5
CDR3nt: TGTGCCAGCAGTACAGGACAGCCCAATCAGCCCCAGCATTTT
CDR3aa: CASSTGQPNQPQHF

abundance: .
d_gene: .
j_gene: TRBJ1-5
v_gene: TRBV6-5
CDR3nt: TGTGCCAGCAGGATGTACCGGGACAGCAATCAGCCCCAGCATTTT
CDR3aa: CASRMYRDSNQPQHF

abundance: .
d_gene: .
j_gene: TRBJ2-3
v_gene: TRBV28
CDR3nt: TGTGCCAGCAGGAGCGGAGGGACTAGCACAGATACGCAGTATTTT
CDR3aa: CASRSGGTSTDTQYF

abundance: .
d_gene: TRBD1
j_gene: TRBJ2-5
v_gene: TRBV4-2
CDR3nt: TGTGCCAGCAGCCAAGTGGACAGGGAGACCCAGTACTTC
CDR3aa: CASSQVDRETQYF

abundance: .
d_gene: .
j_gene: TRBJ2-5
v_gene: TRBV19
CDR3nt: TGTGCCAGTAGTATGAATTTCGGGGAGACCCAGTACTTC
CDR3aa: CASSMNFGETQYF

abundance: once
d_gene: .
j_gene: TRBJ2-5
v_gene: TRBV30
CDR3nt: TGTGCCTGGAGCAAAGGAGGTCTTCAAGAGACCCAGTACTTC
CDR3aa: CAWSKGGLQETQYF

abundance: .
d_gene: .
j_gene: TRBJ2-1
v_gene: TRBV5-6
CDR3nt: TGTGCCAGCAGCTTGGCGTCCCTGTCTGAGCAGTTCTTC
CDR3aa: CASSLASLSEQFF

abundance: .
d_gene: .
j_gene: TRBJ1-5
v_gene: TRBV30
CDR3nt: TGTGCCTGGAGTGTTTCGGGGCTTAGGCAGCCCCAGCATTTT
CDR3aa: CAWSVSGLRQPQHF